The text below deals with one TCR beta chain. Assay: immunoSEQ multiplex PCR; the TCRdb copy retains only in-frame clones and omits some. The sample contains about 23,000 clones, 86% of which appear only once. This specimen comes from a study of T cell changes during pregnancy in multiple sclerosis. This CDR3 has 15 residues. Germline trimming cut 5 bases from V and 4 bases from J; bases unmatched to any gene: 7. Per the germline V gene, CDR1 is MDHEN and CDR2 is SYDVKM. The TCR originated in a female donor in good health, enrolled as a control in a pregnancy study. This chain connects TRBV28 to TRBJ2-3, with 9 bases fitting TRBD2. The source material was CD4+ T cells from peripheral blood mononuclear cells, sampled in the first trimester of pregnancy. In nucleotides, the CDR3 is TGTGCCAGCAGTCGGAGTAGCGGGAGCCCAGATACGCAGTATTTT. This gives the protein CASSRSSGSPDTQYF.